The clone carrying this TCR beta chain was seen more than once but under ten times. This sample is drawn from a study of blood T cell repertoires in COVID-19. The authors' processing: Counts of nucleated cells, estimated from reference gene primer amplification, were obtained. Using immunoSEQ multiplex PCR, the repertoire was profiled, and TCRdb retains in-frame clones only, with some absent. The V and J calls and the clone size are those of that table, but D and trimming were determined from the DNA. Of 35,000 to 50,000 clones in the sample, 82% were seen once. Germline lookup yields CDR1 MGHRA and CDR2 YSYEKL. The CDR3 contains 14 residues. V dropped 4 bases and J dropped 4; count of bases not matched to a gene: 5.

Sequencing used peripheral blood. This chain connects TRBV4-1 to TRBJ2-7; 9 nucleotides align to TRBD2. The TCR originated in a woman aged 70-85 years with acute or convalescent COVID-19. The CDR3 DNA is TGCGCCAGCAGCCTGGGACTAGCCGTTTACGAGCAGTACTTC. Protein sequence: CASSLGLAVYEQYF.